Listed below are T cell receptor beta chains from one sample, sequenced in a study of T cell changes during pregnancy in multiple sclerosis. Method: immunoSEQ multiplex PCR; TCRdb's copy keeps in-frame clones and lacks some. Of 60,000 to 70,000 clones in the sample, under 95% were seen once. Here the sequenced sample was peripheral blood, taken in the third trimester of pregnancy. These receptors originate from a female donor in good health, enrolled as a control in a pregnancy study. CDR3s include the opening cysteine and the closing phenylalanine or tryptophan. The order of the fields is clone size, V gene, J gene, D gene, CDR3 protein, CDR3 DNA. The D gene is left open where the match is weak. Size tells how often a clone was seen (once, few, many) or the class of an expanded clone, and some rows leave it out.

.	TRBV5-6	TRBJ1-6	.	CASGWGSGGSPLHF	TGTGCCAGCGGTTGGGGGTCCGGGGGATCACCCCTCCACTTT
.	TRBV19	TRBJ1-4	TRBD1	CASSSPTGKSTNEKLFF	TGTGCCAGTAGTTCCCCGACAGGGAAATCAACTAATGAAAAACTGTTTTTT
.	TRBV28	TRBJ1-1	.	CASSSPALNTEAFF	TGTGCCAGCAGTTCCCCAGCGCTGAACACTGAAGCTTTCTTT
.	TRBV30	TRBJ2-1	TRBD2	CAWTTGGDEQFF	TGTGCCTGGACCACCGGGGGGGATGAGCAGTTCTTC
.	TRBV27	TRBJ2-1	TRBD1	CASRTGNNEQFF	TGTGCCAGCCGGACAGGGAACAATGAGCAGTTCTTC
.	TRBV7-9	TRBJ2-3	TRBD2	CASSLGTSAVAQYF	TGTGCCAGCAGCTTGGGGACTAGCGCCGTTGCGCAGTATTTT
.	TRBV10-3	TRBJ2-7	TRBD2	CAISGASGDYEQYF	TGTGCCATCAGTGGGGCTAGCGGGGACTACGAGCAGTACTTC
.	TRBV5-1	TRBJ1-2	TRBD1	CASSTKQGAYGYTF	TGCGCCAGCAGCACGAAACAGGGGGCTTATGGCTACACCTTC
.	TRBV6-1	TRBJ1-1	TRBD1	CASREAGTGGTEAFF	TGTGCCAGCAGGGAAGCTGGGACAGGGGGCACTGAAGCTTTCTTT
.	TRBV5-6	TRBJ2-7	TRBD1	CASSLEGTGPYEQYF	TGTGCCAGCAGCTTGGAGGGGACAGGCCCCTACGAGCAGTACTTC
once	TRBV15	TRBJ2-7	.	CATSRGEDYEQYF	TGTGCCACCAGCAGAGGGGAGGACTACGAGCAGTACTTC
.	TRBV7-2	TRBJ1-1	.	CASSLALGPYTEAFF	TGTGCCAGCAGCTTAGCTCTGGGGCCTTACACTGAAGCTTTCTTT
.	TRBV7-2	TRBJ2-1	TRBD2	CASSPTGTSGYNEQFF	TGTGCCAGCAGCCCGACGGGGACTAGCGGGTACAATGAGCAGTTCTTC
.	TRBV7-9	TRBJ1-1	TRBD1	CASSSMGQTNTEAFF	TGTGCCAGCAGCTCAATGGGACAGACGAACACTGAAGCTTTCTTT
.	TRBV5-8	TRBJ1-4	.	CASSLAGGRNEKLFF	TGTGCCAGCAGCTTGGCCGGGGGGAGGAATGAAAAACTGTTTTTT
.	TRBV28	TRBJ1-3	.	CASSLSGEGNTIYF	TGTGCCAGCAGTTTATCGGGAGAGGGAAACACCATATATTTT
.	TRBV9	TRBJ2-5	.	CASCPRGLPRETQYF	TGTGCCAGCTGCCCCAGAGGGCTCCCAAGAGAGACCCAGTACTTC
.	TRBV5-1	TRBJ2-5	.	CASSSRPGTQYF	TGCGCCAGCAGCTCGAGACCGGGGACCCAGTACTTC
.	TRBV19	TRBJ1-5	TRBD1	CASTGGYWQPQHF	TGTGCCAGTACAGGGGGCTATTGGCAGCCCCAGCATTTT
few	TRBV9	TRBJ1-1	.	CASSPTRGTEAFF	TGTGCCAGCAGCCCAACAAGAGGCACTGAAGCTTTCTTT
.	TRBV27	TRBJ2-1	TRBD1	CASSLRGPGNEQFF	TGTGCCAGCAGTTTGAGGGGGCCGGGAAATGAGCAGTTCTTC
.	TRBV7-9	TRBJ2-1	.	CASSLPGTDSNEQFF	TGTGCCAGCAGCTTGCCGGGGACTGACTCTAATGAGCAGTTCTTC
.	TRBV5-4	TRBJ2-7	TRBD1	CASSLTGAGEQYF	TGTGCCAGCAGTTTGACAGGGGCCGGGGAGCAGTACTTC
.	TRBV9	TRBJ1-6	.	CASSVGGSYNSPLHF	TGTGCCAGCAGCGTAGGCGGCTCCTATAATTCACCCCTCCACTTT
.	TRBV5-1	TRBJ1-6	.	CASSWGGDRSPLHF	TGCGCCAGCAGCTGGGGGGGGGATCGGTCACCCCTCCACTTT
.	TRBV5-1	TRBJ2-1	TRBD1	CASSLEGWGQGHEQFF	TGCGCCAGCAGCTTGGAGGGCTGGGGACAGGGGCATGAGCAGTTCTTC
.	TRBV6-5	TRBJ1-1	.	CASSYPGGMVTEAFF	TGTGCCAGCAGTTACCCGGGGGGGATGGTCACTGAAGCTTTCTTT
.	TRBV14	TRBJ2-1	.	CASSRRDRQFF	TGTGCCAGCAGTAGGCGGGACAGGCAGTTCTTC
.	TRBV19	TRBJ2-1	.	CASSIDGEGEPYNEQFF	TGTGCCAGTAGTATAGATGGGGAGGGGGAGCCCTACAATGAGCAGTTCTTC
.	TRBV5-6	TRBJ2-7	.	CASSLAPTGSSYEQYF	TGTGCCAGCAGCTTGGCCCCGACAGGAAGCTCCTACGAGCAGTACTTC
once	TRBV18	TRBJ2-5	.	CASSPQTGETQYF	TGTGCCAGCTCACCACAGACCGGGGAGACCCAGTACTTC
.	TRBV28	TRBJ1-1	.	CASRPDTFFEAFF	TGTGCCAGCAGACCGGACACCTTTTTTGAAGCTTTCTTT
.	TRBV19	TRBJ2-5	.	CASSRRGEETQYF	TGTGCCAGTAGTCGACGGGGAGAAGAGACCCAGTACTTC
once	TRBV5-6	TRBJ1-2	.	CASSLAFGQGNTF	.
.	TRBV9	TRBJ2-3	TRBD2	CASSVDTSGGGTQYF	TGTGCCAGCAGCGTAGATACTAGCGGGGGGGGTACGCAGTATTTT
.	TRBV27	TRBJ2-1	.	CASSFFRGNEQFF	TGTGCCAGCAGTTTTTTCAGGGGCAATGAGCAGTTCTTC
few	TRBV30	TRBJ2-2	.	CAWSLGGTGELFF	TGTGCCTGGAGTTTGGGGGGCACCGGGGAGCTGTTTTTT